One sample yielded the 24 T cell receptor beta chains listed below, sequenced in a study of blood T cell repertoires in COVID-19. Sequenced by immunoSEQ multiplex PCR; TCRdb stores in-frame clones only, minus some. The profile shows some 460,000 clones, about 89% of them singletons. The sample taken for sequencing was peripheral blood. These receptors were taken from a young woman with acute or convalescent COVID-19.

The chain carries TRBV3-1 (or the pseudogene TRBV3-2) and TRBJ1-5; no reliable D call. Germline CDR1 reads LGHDT; CDR2 reads YNNKEL (reference sequence). Trimming took off 4 bases at V and 4 bases at J, with 8 bases between the two ends. This CDR3 spans 13 amino acids. CDR3 region: CASSPAGNQPQHF. In DNA form, the CDR3 reads TGTGCCAGCAGCCCCGCGGGGAATCAGCCCCAGCATTTT.

V is TRBV24-1 and J is TRBJ1-2; a weak D match, TRBD1 (5 bases). The CDR3 runs 13 residues. V lost 3 bases to trimming and J lost 11 bases, with 15 bases between them. The germline CDR1 and CDR2 sequences are KGHDR and SFDVKD. The CDR3 nucleotides are TGTGCCACCAGTGATGTAACAGGAGTGCCATACACCTTC. Encoded protein: CATSDVTGVPYTF.

This clone was recorded once. CDR3 region: CASSLPDSTGELFF. Here the CDR3 DNA reads TGTGCCAGCAGTTTACCCGACAGCACCGGGGAGCTGTTTTTT. The chain combines TRBV28 with TRBJ2-2, with D possibly matching TRBD1 (5 bases). Deletions cut 2 bases from V and 4 bases from J, with 8 bases between. CDR3 size: 14 residues. Per germline, CDR1 MDHEN and CDR2 SYDVKM. Based on the CDR3 plus reference TRBV28 and TRBJ2-2, the full variable domain is DVKVTQSSRYLVKRTGEKVFLECVQDMDHENMFWYRQDPGLGLRLIYFSYDVKMKEKGDIPEGYSVSREKKERFSLILESASTNQTSMYLCASSLPDSTGELFFGEGSRLTVL.

The chain combines TRBV4-1 with TRBJ1-1, with TRBD1 as a possible D gene (5 bases). Per germline, CDR1 MGHRA and CDR2 YSYEKL. The CDR3 consists of 15 residues. Trimming took off 1 base at V and 6 bases at J, with 15 bases between the two ends. The CDR3 DNA sequence: TGCGCCAGCAGCCAAGTCCGGGCAGGGATGGCTGAAGCTTTCTTT. Translating gives CASSQVRAGMAEAFF.

This clone was found once. This chain uses TRBV5-3 with TRBJ1-4; no clear D. TRBV5-3 is placed among ORFs of uncertain function. The CDR3 runs 14 residues. The V and J ends lost 4 bases and 1 base respectively, with 8 bases between them. CDR3 DNA: TGTGCCAGAAGCGCGGAGGGAACTAATGAAAAACTGTTTTTT. This encodes CARSAEGTNEKLFF.

The rearrangement links TRBV27 to TRBJ2-1; D perhaps matches TRBD2 (6 bases). The V end lost 8 bases, the J end lost 6 bases, and 11 bases lay between the germline ends. Germline V CDR1 and CDR2: MNHEY, SMNVEV (reference sequence). The CDR3 runs 12 residues. The DNA for the CDR3 is TGTGCCAGCCGGGACTTCGGCAATGAGCAGTTCTTC. Encoded protein: CASRDFGNEQFF.

The genes are TRBV6-1 and TRBJ2-7; possibly TRBD2 for D (7 bases). Germline CDR1 reads MNHNS; CDR2 reads SASEGT. Trimming cost V 1 base and J 0 bases, with 13 bases left between them. This CDR3 is 16 amino acids long. The chain's CDR3 is CASSEVGGGLSYEQYF. The CDR3 DNA is TGTGCCAGCAGTGAAGTTGGGGGGGGCCTCTCCTACGAGCAGTACTTC.

This clone was seen a single time. The gene calls are TRBV3-1 (or the pseudogene TRBV3-2) and TRBJ1-6; 9 nucleotides line up with TRBD1. V trimming: 5 bases; J trimming: 13 bases; junction bases outside the gene matches: 6. CDR1 is LGHDT, CDR2 YNNKEL, per germline (reference sequence). CDR3 size: 13 residues. The CDR3 reads CASSLGQGSPLHF. For the CDR3, the DNA is TGTGCCAGCAGCTTGGGACAGGGAAGTCCCCTCCACTTT.

The CDR3 here is CASSATDYGYTF. DNA for the CDR3: TGTGCCAGCAGTGCGACAGACTATGGCTACACCTTC. The chain joins TRBV2 to TRBJ1-2; D might be TRBD1 (5 bases). In germline, CDR1 is SNHLY, CDR2 FYNNEI. Trimming removed 4 bases at V and 3 bases at J, with 6 bases between. This CDR3 has 12 amino acids.

CDR3 residues: CASSSTRRGGFRFF. The CDR3 DNA follows: TGCGCCAGCAGCTCTACGCGGCGGGGGGGCTTTCGGTTCTTC. This chain connects TRBV5-1 to TRBJ2-1; TRBD2 matches at 9 bases. The CDR3 is 14 amino acids. Per the germline V gene, CDR1 is SGHRS and CDR2 is YFSETQ. Trimming at V came to 3 bases and at J to 15 bases, leaving 13 bases not matched to a gene.

The CDR3 coding sequence is TGTGCCAGCAGGGGGAGGGGCGCAGAGACCCAGTACTTC. The encoded protein is CASRGRGAETQYF. V usage is TRBV12-3 or TRBV12-4 and J usage is TRBJ2-5; 7 bases line up with TRBD2. The V segment lost 6 bases and the J segment 4 bases; nucleotides outside the gene matches: 5. The CDR3 spans 13 residues.

The chain combines TRBV3-1 (or the pseudogene TRBV3-2) with TRBJ1-1, with D tentatively TRBD1 (6 bases). The germline V gene encodes CDR1 LGHDT and CDR2 YNNKEL (reference sequence). CDR3 size: 17 residues. Trimming removed 0 bases from V and 4 bases from J, with 18 bases in between. The CDR3 DNA reads TGTGCCAGCAGCCAAGATCGCCGGGGGGGGCTGGGCACTGAAGCTTTCTTT. Translation: CASSQDRRGGLGTEAFF.

A few counts support this clone. At the DNA level, this CDR3 is encoded by other sequences in the same sample as well. V usage is TRBV24-1 and J usage is TRBJ2-1; TRBD2 matches 8 bases. The J segment lost 3 bases and the V segment lost 4 bases, leaving 7 bases of the junction unmatched. The germline gives CDR1 KGHDR, CDR2 SFDVKD. CDR3 size: 16 residues. Here the CDR3 DNA reads TGTGCCACCAGTGACCCCTCAGCGGGGGTCTACAATGAGCAGTTCTTC. As protein: CATSDPSAGVYNEQFF.

The rearrangement uses TRBV30 and TRBJ2-4; TRBD1 aligns across 8 bases. CDR1 and CDR2 from the germline V gene are GTSNPN and SVGIG (reference sequence). The CDR3 sequence is 16 residues long. V dropped 5 bases and J dropped 0; count of bases not matched to a gene: 9. CDR3 residues: CAWSVEDRVAKNIQYF. CDR3 DNA: TGTGCCTGGTCCGTTGAGGACAGGGTAGCCAAAAACATTCAGTACTTC. The variable domain in full, with the rest retrieved from reference TRBV30 and TRBJ2-4, is SQTIHQWPATLVQPVGSPLSLECTVEGTSNPNLYWYRQAAGRGLQLLFYSVGIGQISSEVPQNLSASRPQDRQFILSSKKLLLSDSGFYLCAWSVEDRVAKNIQYFGAGTRLSVL.

This rearrangement joins TRBV19 to TRBJ2-3, with D perhaps TRBD2 (6 bases). Germline lookup yields CDR1 LNHDA and CDR2 SQIVND (reference sequence). The CDR3 covers 15 residues. Trimming took 1 base from V and 4 from J, leaving 12 bases between them. The CDR3 loop is CASSIGAGLADTQYF. Written as DNA, the CDR3 is TGTGCCAGTAGTATAGGGGCGGGATTGGCAGATACGCAGTATTTT. Looking up the rest from reference TRBV19 and TRBJ2-3 gives the full variable domain: DGGITQSPKYLFRKEGQNVTLSCEQNLNHDAMYWYRQDPGQGLRLIYYSQIVNDFQKGDIAEGYSVSREKKESFPLTVTSAQKNPTAFYLCASSIGAGLADTQYFGPGTRLTVL.

DNA for the CDR3: TGTGCCAGCAGTTTTACTGAGAACTCCTACGAGCAGTACTTC. It yields the protein CASSFTENSYEQYF. This chain links TRBV27 with TRBJ2-7; D is ambiguous. Germline CDR1 and CDR2: MNHEY and SMNVEV (reference sequence). This CDR3 spans 14 amino acids. Trimming removed 3 bases from V and 0 bases from J, with 9 bases in between.

The rearrangement links TRBV3-1 (or the pseudogene TRBV3-2) to TRBJ1-5, with D possibly being TRBD1 (6 bases). V was shortened by 5 bases and J by 3 bases, with 11 bases between the two germline ends. This CDR3 is 14 amino acids long. CDR1 LGHDT and CDR2 YNNKEL come from the germline V gene (reference sequence). CDR3 residues: CASSNGQINQPQHF. The CDR3 DNA sequence: TGTGCCAGCAGCAACGGACAGATCAATCAGCCCCAGCATTTT.

The V call is TRBV27, the J call TRBJ2-7; TRBD1 agrees at 10 bases. V gave up 5 bases and J gave up 6 bases; unmatched junction bases: 10. The CDR3 extends over 15 amino acids. Germline CDR1 reads MNHEY; CDR2 reads SMNVEV (reference sequence). The CDR3 DNA reads as TGTGCCAGCAGTGACAGGGGGCTTTCTTTAGGCGAGCAGTACTTC. It encodes CASSDRGLSLGEQYF.

V gene TRBV7-2 combines with J gene TRBJ1-5; TRBD1 aligns across 9 bases. Germline loops: CDR1 SGHTA, CDR2 FQGNSA. CDR3 length: 17 residues. V shed 5 bases, J shed 12 bases, and the junction held 20 bases outside the gene matches. The CDR3 region is CASSPVPGQGPKSLQHF. CDR3 nucleotides: TGTGCCAGCAGCCCGGTCCCGGGACAGGGACCAAAGTCGCTCCAGCATTTT.

This clone came up a few times. The V and J genes are TRBV24-1 and TRBJ2-3; TRBD2 matches 12 bases. The CDR3 runs 21 residues. After removal of 0 bases from V and 2 bases from J, the junction contained 14 bases not matched to a gene. CDR1 is KGHDR and CDR2 is SFDVKD in the germline V gene. The CDR3 region has the DNA TGTGCCACCAGTGATTTGCGACTAGCGGGGGCCTGGCGCATACCCACAGATACGCAGTATTTT. As protein: CATSDLRLAGAWRIPTDTQYF.

J is TRBJ1-1 and V is TRBV4-1, with D hard to call. The CDR3 runs to 13 residues. V lost 1 base and J lost 1, with 4 bases in between. Germline V CDR1 and CDR2: MGHRA, YSYEKL. Here the CDR3 reads CASSQGENTEAFF. Written as DNA, the CDR3 is TGCGCCAGCAGCCAAGGAGAGAACACTGAAGCTTTCTTT.

This clone was observed a single time. This sequence joins TRBV7-8 and TRBJ2-1, with D possibly matching TRBD2 (6 bases). The CDR3 extends over 14 amino acids. Trimming removed 0 bases from V and 9 bases from J, with 12 bases in between. Germline loops: CDR1 SGHVS, CDR2 FQNEAQ. The DNA for the CDR3 is TGTGCCAGCAGCTTAGCGGGGGGAATGAGTGAGCAGTTCTTC. The encoded protein is CASSLAGGMSEQFF.

The rearrangement links TRBV27 to TRBJ2-3; 7 bases map to TRBD1. This CDR3 has 14 amino acids. Trimming at V came to 5 bases and at J to 4 bases, leaving 6 bases not matched to a gene. CDR1 is MNHEY and CDR2 is SMNVEV in the germline V gene (reference sequence). CDR3 bases: TGTGCCAGCAGTCCTAAGACAGGGTCAGATACGCAGTATTTT. Translated, it gives CASSPKTGSDTQYF.

The chain employs TRBV5-6 and TRBJ2-1; maybe TRBD1 (5 bases). The V and J ends lost 0 bases and 9 bases respectively, with 13 bases between them. Looked up from germline, CDR1 is SGHDT and CDR2 is YYEEEE. This CDR3 region has 14 residues. The CDR3 loop reads CASSLVVRQGEQFF. The CDR3 DNA sequence: TGTGCCAGCAGCTTGGTGGTTCGGCAGGGTGAGCAGTTCTTC.